This TCR beta chain is from a study of shared clonotypes between healthy human individuals. For the study at large: A few men and a couple of women, aged 18 to 49, were donors.

Study findings and constraints: Several donors shared approximately 5% of their naive CD4 clonotypes. Memory subsets had estimated richness that was generally smaller than that of naive subsets.

Unmatched junction bases numbered 4, after V lost 4 bases and J lost 3 bases. CDR1 is SGDLS and CDR2 is YYNGEE in the germline V gene. This CDR3 has 14 residues. Researchers ran the assay at a deep level. Clones were sequenced by immunoSEQ multiplex PCR, and TCRdb holds only the in-frame ones, with some missing. The data show 2 million or so clones, about 95% seen once. This clone was observed once. Antigen specificity is unknown. This sequence was found in a man aged 18 to 30 in good health. The chain links TRBV9 to TRBJ2-5, with 9 bases that match TRBD2. Sequenced: naive CD4+ T cells sorted from blood. Sample subset: CD45RA+ positively selected. In DNA form, the CDR3 reads TGTGCCAGCAGCTCTATAGCGGGAGAAGAGACCCAGTACTTC. It encodes CASSSIAGEETQYF.